A selection of T cell receptor beta chains follows, all from one sample in a study of cytomegalovirus exposure and HLA in healthy donors. Using immunoSEQ multiplex PCR, the repertoire was profiled, and TCRdb retains in-frame clones only, with some absent. The sample consists of about 150,000 clones, 70% to 85% of them appearing once. Sequencing was performed on PBMCs. The receptors stem from a male donor in good health and CMV-seronegative. Both conserved end residues are part of each CDR3. Each record gives: CDR3 DNA, CDR3 protein, D gene, clone size, CDR3 length, V gene, J gene. A D gene is named only where the DNA matches it firmly. Some rows mark clone size as missing; the rest say once, few, many or name a class of expanded clone.

cdr3_nt: TGTGCCTGGAGTGAAGGAGCGGGAGATGAGCAGTTCTTC; cdr3_aa: CAWSEGAGDEQFF; d_call: TRBD2; clone_size: .; cdr3_length: 13; v_call: TRBV30; j_call: TRBJ2-1
cdr3_nt: TGCAGTGCGGACTGGGGGGGAAAAGCTTTCTTT; cdr3_aa: CSADWGGKAFF; d_call: .; clone_size: .; cdr3_length: 11; v_call: TRBV20-1; j_call: TRBJ1-1
cdr3_nt: TGCGCCAGCAGCCTACCGGGACAGGGGAAGTATGGCTACACCTTC; cdr3_aa: CASSLPGQGKYGYTF; d_call: TRBD1; clone_size: .; cdr3_length: 15; v_call: TRBV5-1; j_call: TRBJ1-2
cdr3_nt: TGTGCCAGCTCACAGAGGGGGTACGAGCAGTACTTC; cdr3_aa: CASSQRGYEQYF; d_call: .; clone_size: .; cdr3_length: 12; v_call: TRBV18; j_call: TRBJ2-7
cdr3_nt: TGTGCCAGCAGTTACTCTGAGGCCGGGGAGCTGTTTTTT; cdr3_aa: CASSYSEAGELFF; d_call: .; clone_size: .; cdr3_length: 13; v_call: TRBV6-6; j_call: TRBJ2-2
cdr3_nt: TGTGCCAGCTCACCAAACAGGGTACAAGAGACCCAGTACTTC; cdr3_aa: CASSPNRVQETQYF; d_call: .; clone_size: .; cdr3_length: 14; v_call: TRBV18; j_call: TRBJ2-5
cdr3_nt: TGTGCCAGCAACTCCCCGCCTAGCGGCCACAATGAGCAGTTCTTC; cdr3_aa: CASNSPPSGHNEQFF; d_call: TRBD2; clone_size: .; cdr3_length: 15; v_call: TRBV9; j_call: TRBJ2-1
cdr3_nt: TGTGCCAGCAGTGAATTAGGGGACAGGGTTGGGGCCAACGTCCTGACTTTC; cdr3_aa: CASSELGDRVGANVLTF; d_call: TRBD1; clone_size: .; cdr3_length: 17; v_call: TRBV25-1; j_call: TRBJ2-6
cdr3_nt: TGTGCCAGCAGAAGCCAGGGTTACGAGCAGTACTTC; cdr3_aa: CASRSQGYEQYF; d_call: .; clone_size: .; cdr3_length: 12; v_call: TRBV7-9; j_call: TRBJ2-7
cdr3_nt: TGTGCCAGCAGTGAATCGGGGATAGGGCTCTACGAGCAGTACTTC; cdr3_aa: CASSESGIGLYEQYF; d_call: .; clone_size: once; cdr3_length: 15; v_call: TRBV25-1; j_call: TRBJ2-7
cdr3_nt: TGCGCCAGCAGCCAAGGTACAGGCCGGTTTGGCGGCTACACCTTC; cdr3_aa: CASSQGTGRFGGYTF; d_call: .; clone_size: .; cdr3_length: 15; v_call: TRBV4-1; j_call: TRBJ1-2
cdr3_nt: TGTGCCACCAGCAGAGGTGGGGAGTCCTACAATGAGCAGTTCTTC; cdr3_aa: CATSRGGESYNEQFF; d_call: .; clone_size: few; cdr3_length: 15; v_call: TRBV15; j_call: TRBJ2-1
cdr3_nt: TGTGCCAGTAGTAAGGAGTTAGGATTATCTGAGCAGTTCTTC; cdr3_aa: CASSKELGLSEQFF; d_call: .; clone_size: .; cdr3_length: 14; v_call: TRBV19; j_call: TRBJ2-1
cdr3_nt: TGTGCCAGTAGTACCCCTGAAGACAGGGAGTACACTGAAGCTTTCTTT; cdr3_aa: CASSTPEDREYTEAFF; d_call: TRBD1; clone_size: .; cdr3_length: 16; v_call: TRBV19; j_call: TRBJ1-1
cdr3_nt: TGCGCCAGCAGCTTTGAGAGAGATAGTATCGCTTTCTTT; cdr3_aa: CASSFERDSIAFF; d_call: .; clone_size: .; cdr3_length: 13; v_call: TRBV5-1; j_call: TRBJ1-1
cdr3_nt: TGTGCCAGCAGACCGGGACAGGGTTACGAAAAACTGTTTTTT; cdr3_aa: CASRPGQGYEKLFF; d_call: TRBD1; clone_size: .; cdr3_length: 14; v_call: TRBV7-9; j_call: TRBJ1-4
cdr3_nt: TGTGCCAGCAGTGAATCCGGGCTAGCTGACAATGAGCAGTTCTTC; cdr3_aa: CASSESGLADNEQFF; d_call: .; clone_size: .; cdr3_length: 15; v_call: TRBV25-1; j_call: TRBJ2-1
cdr3_nt: TGCGCCAGCAGCTTGTTCGCAGGGAACACTGAAGCTTTCTTT; cdr3_aa: CASSLFAGNTEAFF; d_call: .; clone_size: .; cdr3_length: 14; v_call: TRBV5-1; j_call: TRBJ1-1
cdr3_nt: TGTGCCAGCAGCTTAGGTCCAGGGATCGAGCAGTACTTC; cdr3_aa: CASSLGPGIEQYF; d_call: .; clone_size: once; cdr3_length: 13; v_call: TRBV7-6; j_call: TRBJ2-7
cdr3_nt: TGTGCCAGCAGCGATCTGGGGGGTGGCACAGATACGCAGTATTTT; cdr3_aa: CASSDLGGGTDTQYF; d_call: .; clone_size: .; cdr3_length: 15; v_call: TRBV11-2; j_call: TRBJ2-3
cdr3_nt: TGTGCCAGCAGTTTATCTTCAGGACGGGAAATAGGTACGCAGTATTTT; cdr3_aa: CASSLSSGREIGTQYF; d_call: .; clone_size: .; cdr3_length: 16; v_call: TRBV28; j_call: TRBJ2-3
cdr3_nt: TGTGCCAGTAGTATTATGGGGGGGGTTGGGTTCTACAATGAGCAGTTCTTC; cdr3_aa: CASSIMGGVGFYNEQFF; d_call: TRBD2; clone_size: .; cdr3_length: 17; v_call: TRBV19; j_call: TRBJ2-1
cdr3_nt: TGTGCCAGCACCCCCGTGGCAGAGAACACTGAAGCTTTCTTT; cdr3_aa: CASTPVAENTEAFF; d_call: .; clone_size: .; cdr3_length: 14; v_call: TRBV6-1; j_call: TRBJ1-1
cdr3_nt: TGTGCCACCAGCAGAGAACCGGGACAGATGAACACTGAAGCTTTCTTT; cdr3_aa: CATSREPGQMNTEAFF; d_call: TRBD1; clone_size: .; cdr3_length: 16; v_call: TRBV15; j_call: TRBJ1-1
cdr3_nt: TGTGCCAGCAGCTTGGCGCGGGTGGATCAGCCCCAGCATTTT; cdr3_aa: CASSLARVDQPQHF; d_call: .; clone_size: .; cdr3_length: 14; v_call: TRBV5-4; j_call: TRBJ1-5
cdr3_nt: TGTGCCAGCAGCAAGCGGGGGGGCACAGATACGCAGTATTTT; cdr3_aa: CASSKRGGTDTQYF; d_call: TRBD2; clone_size: .; cdr3_length: 14; v_call: TRBV13; j_call: TRBJ2-3
cdr3_nt: TGTGCCAGCAGCTCCACCCCGCTAGGGCGGGGGGCCACAGATACGCAGTATTTT; cdr3_aa: CASSSTPLGRGATDTQYF; d_call: TRBD2; clone_size: .; cdr3_length: 18; v_call: TRBV7-8; j_call: TRBJ2-3
cdr3_nt: TGTGCCAGCAGCTTACCCAGGGATGGCTACACCTTC; cdr3_aa: CASSLPRDGYTF; d_call: .; clone_size: .; cdr3_length: 12; v_call: TRBV7-9; j_call: TRBJ1-2
cdr3_nt: TGTGCCAGCAGCGTATCTAGCGGGGGTTACGAGCAGTACTTC; cdr3_aa: CASSVSSGGYEQYF; d_call: TRBD2; clone_size: .; cdr3_length: 14; v_call: TRBV9; j_call: TRBJ2-7
cdr3_nt: TGTGCCTGGAGTGTCTTCATAAGCCCACAAGAGACCCAGTACTTC; cdr3_aa: CAWSVFISPQETQYF; d_call: .; clone_size: .; cdr3_length: 15; v_call: TRBV30; j_call: TRBJ2-5
cdr3_nt: TGTGCCAGCAGCCCCTCTAGGAGTTATGGCTACACCTTC; cdr3_aa: CASSPSRSYGYTF; d_call: .; clone_size: .; cdr3_length: 13; v_call: TRBV5-6; j_call: TRBJ1-2
cdr3_nt: TGTGCCAGCAGTGTTACAGGCGTGATAGGAAACACCATATATTTT; cdr3_aa: CASSVTGVIGNTIYF; d_call: .; clone_size: .; cdr3_length: 15; v_call: TRBV6-1; j_call: TRBJ1-3
cdr3_nt: TGTGCCAGCAGCTTGGAGACTAGCGGGGGAATTGAGACCCAGTACTTC; cdr3_aa: CASSLETSGGIETQYF; d_call: TRBD2; clone_size: .; cdr3_length: 16; v_call: TRBV7-6; j_call: TRBJ2-5
cdr3_nt: TGTGCCAGCAGTGAATCAGCGGGGGGTTTATACGAGCAGTACTTC; cdr3_aa: CASSESAGGLYEQYF; d_call: TRBD2; clone_size: once; cdr3_length: 15; v_call: TRBV2; j_call: TRBJ2-7
cdr3_nt: TGTGCCAGCAGTTACCGTTCGGGACAGGGTCTTGACGAGCAGTACTTC; cdr3_aa: CASSYRSGQGLDEQYF; d_call: TRBD1; clone_size: .; cdr3_length: 16; v_call: TRBV6-5; j_call: TRBJ2-7
cdr3_nt: TGTGCCAGTATTTTCAAGCGGAAGACGGCATACGAGCAGTACTTC; cdr3_aa: CASIFKRKTAYEQYF; d_call: .; clone_size: few; cdr3_length: 15; v_call: TRBV27; j_call: TRBJ2-7
cdr3_nt: TGTGCCAGCAGCCCAAACCAAGAGACCCAGTACTTC; cdr3_aa: CASSPNQETQYF; d_call: .; clone_size: .; cdr3_length: 12; v_call: TRBV9; j_call: TRBJ2-5
cdr3_nt: TGTGCCATCAGTGAGCCGGAGATCTACTCTGGAAACACCATATATTTT; cdr3_aa: CAISEPEIYSGNTIYF; d_call: .; clone_size: .; cdr3_length: 16; v_call: TRBV10-3; j_call: TRBJ1-3
cdr3_nt: TGTGCCAGCAGCTTGCACAGCTATAATTCACCCCTCCACTTT; cdr3_aa: CASSLHSYNSPLHF; d_call: .; clone_size: few; cdr3_length: 14; v_call: TRBV5-6; j_call: TRBJ1-6
cdr3_nt: TGTGCCAGCAGTGGAAACAGGTACTACAATGAGCAGTTCTTC; cdr3_aa: CASSGNRYYNEQFF; d_call: .; clone_size: .; cdr3_length: 14; v_call: TRBV25-1; j_call: TRBJ2-1
cdr3_nt: TGTGCCAGCAGCCCTATGACAGATTATAGCAATCAGCCCCAGCATTTT; cdr3_aa: CASSPMTDYSNQPQHF; d_call: .; clone_size: .; cdr3_length: 16; v_call: TRBV27; j_call: TRBJ1-5
cdr3_nt: TGCGCCAGCAGCTTTAGCGGGGGGCTATACTACGAGCAGTACTTC; cdr3_aa: CASSFSGGLYYEQYF; d_call: TRBD2; clone_size: .; cdr3_length: 15; v_call: TRBV5-1; j_call: TRBJ2-7
cdr3_nt: TGTGCCAGCAGTGTGGACAGGGGAGTTACGGGCAATCAGCCCCAGCATTTT; cdr3_aa: CASSVDRGVTGNQPQHF; d_call: TRBD1; clone_size: .; cdr3_length: 17; v_call: TRBV28; j_call: TRBJ1-5
cdr3_nt: TGCGCCAGCAGCTCAAGACAGGGGGCAACTAATGAAAAACTGTTTTTT; cdr3_aa: CASSSRQGATNEKLFF; d_call: TRBD1; clone_size: .; cdr3_length: 16; v_call: TRBV5-1; j_call: TRBJ1-4
cdr3_nt: TGTGCCAGCAGCCAAGAGAGCGGGGGGGCCTACGAGCAGTACTTC; cdr3_aa: CASSQESGGAYEQYF; d_call: TRBD2; clone_size: .; cdr3_length: 15; v_call: TRBV4-2; j_call: TRBJ2-7
cdr3_nt: TGTGCCAGCAGTTTGAGGAAAGGGGCCCGCAGCAGTGGCTACACCTTC; cdr3_aa: CASSLRKGARSSGYTF; d_call: .; clone_size: .; cdr3_length: 16; v_call: TRBV28; j_call: TRBJ1-2
cdr3_nt: TGTGCCAGCTCTAACGTCGGTAGCGGGGAGACCCAGTACTTC; cdr3_aa: CASSNVGSGETQYF; d_call: TRBD2; clone_size: .; cdr3_length: 14; v_call: TRBV2; j_call: TRBJ2-5
cdr3_nt: TGTGCCAGCAGTGCACAGAGTAACTATGGCTACACCTTC; cdr3_aa: CASSAQSNYGYTF; d_call: .; clone_size: .; cdr3_length: 13; v_call: TRBV6-1; j_call: TRBJ1-2
cdr3_nt: TGTGCCACCAGCCCCCCGACGCGGGGGGGCACAGATACGCAGTATTTT; cdr3_aa: CATSPPTRGGTDTQYF; d_call: TRBD2; clone_size: few; cdr3_length: 16; v_call: TRBV15; j_call: TRBJ2-3
cdr3_nt: TGTGCCAGCTCAACTGTCCAAGAGACCCAGTACTTC; cdr3_aa: CASSTVQETQYF; d_call: .; clone_size: .; cdr3_length: 12; v_call: TRBV25-1; j_call: TRBJ2-5
cdr3_nt: TGTGCCAGCAGCTCGACACAGGGGTCAGGGAACACCGGGGAGCTGTTTTTT; cdr3_aa: CASSSTQGSGNTGELFF; d_call: TRBD1; clone_size: .; cdr3_length: 17; v_call: TRBV7-9; j_call: TRBJ2-2
cdr3_nt: TGCGCCAGCAGCCTGGGACAGGGCCCCTACGAGCAGTACTTC; cdr3_aa: CASSLGQGPYEQYF; d_call: TRBD1; clone_size: once; cdr3_length: 14; v_call: TRBV5-1; j_call: TRBJ2-7
cdr3_nt: TGTGCCAGCAGCCAAGGGACACGCCAAGAGACCCAGTACTTC; cdr3_aa: CASSQGTRQETQYF; d_call: .; clone_size: .; cdr3_length: 14; v_call: TRBV5-6; j_call: TRBJ2-5
cdr3_nt: TGTGCCACCAGCGCGCCAGGTATCACTGAAGCTTTCTTT; cdr3_aa: CATSAPGITEAFF; d_call: .; clone_size: .; cdr3_length: 13; v_call: TRBV15; j_call: TRBJ1-1
cdr3_nt: TGTGCCAGTGGACCTACGGACAGGGCGGCCCCTAACTATGGCTACACCTTC; cdr3_aa: CASGPTDRAAPNYGYTF; d_call: TRBD1; clone_size: .; cdr3_length: 17; v_call: TRBV19; j_call: TRBJ1-2